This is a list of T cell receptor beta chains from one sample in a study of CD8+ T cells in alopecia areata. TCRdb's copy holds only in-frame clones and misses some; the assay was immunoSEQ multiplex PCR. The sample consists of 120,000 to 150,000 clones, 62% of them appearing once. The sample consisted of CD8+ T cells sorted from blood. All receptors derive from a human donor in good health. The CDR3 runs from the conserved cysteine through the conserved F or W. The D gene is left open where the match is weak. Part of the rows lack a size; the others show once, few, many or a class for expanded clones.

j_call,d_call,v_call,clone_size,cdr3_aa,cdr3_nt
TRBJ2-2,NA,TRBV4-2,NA,CASSQDTRGYGELFF,TGTGCCAGCAGCCAAGATACCAGAGGATACGGGGAGCTGTTTTTT
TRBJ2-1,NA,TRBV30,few,CAWKIDRDPFSNEQFF,TGTGCCTGGAAGATCGACCGGGACCCCTTTAGCAATGAGCAGTTCTTC
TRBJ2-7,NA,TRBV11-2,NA,CASGPAPPGPYEQYF,TGTGCCAGCGGACCAGCTCCACCGGGGCCCTACGAGCAGTACTTC
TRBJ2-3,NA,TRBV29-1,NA,CSGTNGRRLDTQYF,TGCAGCGGCACTAACGGGAGACGGTTGGATACGCAGTATTTT
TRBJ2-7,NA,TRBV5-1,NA,CASSGSYEQYF,TGCGCCAGCAGCGGTTCTTACGAGCAGTACTTC
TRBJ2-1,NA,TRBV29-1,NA,CSVEGRFNEQFF,TGCAGCGTTGAGGGGAGATTCAATGAGCAGTTCTTC
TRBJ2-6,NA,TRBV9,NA,CASSTGANVLTF,TGTGCCAGCAGCACTGGGGCCAACGTCCTGACTTTC
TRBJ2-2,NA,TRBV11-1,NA,CASSFGTGELFF,TGTGCCAGCAGCTTCGGTACCGGGGAGCTGTTTTTT
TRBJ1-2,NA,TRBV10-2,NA,CASSESRLSGPNGYTF,NA
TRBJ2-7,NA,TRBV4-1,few,CASSSEDKGYEQYF,TGCGCCAGCAGCTCGGAGGACAAAGGCTACGAGCAGTACTTC
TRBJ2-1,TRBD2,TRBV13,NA,CASSFSLAGANNEQFF,TGTGCCAGCAGCTTCTCACTAGCGGGAGCGAACAATGAGCAGTTCTTC
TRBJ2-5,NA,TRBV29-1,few,CSVDQLLPRRETQYF,TGCAGCGTTGACCAACTCCTCCCGCGGCGAGAGACCCAGTACTTC
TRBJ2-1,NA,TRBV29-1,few,CSVEDTWTPSYNEQFF,TGCAGCGTTGAAGACACTTGGACGCCGTCCTACAATGAGCAGTTCTTC
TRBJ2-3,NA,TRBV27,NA,CASSFQTGFVTDTQYF,TGTGCCAGCAGTTTCCAAACAGGGTTCGTAACAGATACGCAGTATTTT
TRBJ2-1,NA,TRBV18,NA,CASSPPSQVYNEQFF,TGTGCCAGCTCACCACCTAGTCAGGTCTACAATGAGCAGTTCTTC
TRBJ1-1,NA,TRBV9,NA,CASSVGSPNTEAFF,TGTGCCAGCAGCGTCGGGTCCCCCAACACTGAAGCTTTCTTT
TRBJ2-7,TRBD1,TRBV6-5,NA,CASRSDRGEQYF,TGTGCCAGCAGATCGGACAGGGGCGAGCAGTACTTC
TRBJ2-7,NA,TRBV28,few,CASSPGGAGEQYF,TGTGCCAGCAGTCCAGGAGGGGCGGGCGAGCAGTACTTC
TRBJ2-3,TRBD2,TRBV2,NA,CASSGRQTSGYTDTQYF,TGTGCCAGCAGTGGCCGCCAGACTAGCGGATACACAGATACGCAGTATTTT
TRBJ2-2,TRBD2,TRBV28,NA,CASSETSGRSTGELFF,TGTGCCAGCAGTGAGACTAGCGGGAGGTCCACCGGGGAGCTGTTTTTT
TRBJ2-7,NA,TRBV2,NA,CASSVGRQYEQYF,TGTGCCAGCAGTGTGGGACGGCAGTACGAGCAGTACTTC
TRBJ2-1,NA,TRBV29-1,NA,CSGVKRGGTGTQGNHEQFF,TGCAGCGGGGTGAAACGCGGGGGAACCGGGACACAGGGGAACCATGAGCAGTTCTTC
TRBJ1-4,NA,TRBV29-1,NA,CSAKLAGSNEKLFF,TGCAGCGCCAAACTCGCGGGGTCTAATGAAAAACTGTTTTTT
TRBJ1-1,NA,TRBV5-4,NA,CASSVGAGETEAFF,TGTGCCAGCAGCGTAGGGGCAGGGGAAACTGAAGCTTTCTTT
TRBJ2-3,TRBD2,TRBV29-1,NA,CSVAAGTTDTQYF,TGCAGCGTCGCAGCGGGGACCACAGATACGCAGTATTTT
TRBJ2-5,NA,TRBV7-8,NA,CASRKGRPWIQETQYF,TGTGCCAGCAGGAAAGGCCGCCCCTGGATCCAAGAGACCCAGTACTTC
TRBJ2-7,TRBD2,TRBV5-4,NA,CASTLRGAGPGLAYEQYF,TGTGCCAGCACCCTACGCGGGGCCGGACCAGGACTAGCGTACGAGCAGTACTTC
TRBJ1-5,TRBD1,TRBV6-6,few,CASSLGQDQPQHF,TGTGCCAGCAGCCTCGGACAGGATCAGCCCCAGCATTTT
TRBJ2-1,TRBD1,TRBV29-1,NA,CSVCLWDSSYNEQFF,TGCAGCGTCTGCTTGTGGGACAGCTCCTACAATGAGCAGTTCTTC
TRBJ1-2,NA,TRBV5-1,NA,CASIDPQTYGYTF,TGCGCCAGCATTGACCCGCAGACCTATGGCTACACCTTC
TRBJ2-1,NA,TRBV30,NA,CAWSASSYNEQFF,TGTGCCTGGAGCGCGAGCTCCTACAATGAGCAGTTCTTC
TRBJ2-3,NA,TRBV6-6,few,CASSSDRIFSTDTQYF,TGTGCCAGCAGCTCCGACAGAATATTCTCCACAGATACGCAGTATTTT
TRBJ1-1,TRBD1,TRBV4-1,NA,CASSQVPVGDRGYTEAFF,TGCGCCAGCAGCCAAGTTCCAGTCGGGGACAGGGGATACACTGAAGCTTTCTTT
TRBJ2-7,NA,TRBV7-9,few,CASSLAEAGRYEQYF,TGTGCCAGCAGCTTAGCGGAGGCGGGGAGGTACGAGCAGTACTTC
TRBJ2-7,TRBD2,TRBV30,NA,CAWSLAGSYEQYF,TGTGCCTGGTCCCTAGCGGGATCCTACGAGCAGTACTTC
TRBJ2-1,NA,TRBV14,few,CASSLSVEQFF,TGTGCCAGCAGCCTTAGCGTTGAGCAGTTCTTC
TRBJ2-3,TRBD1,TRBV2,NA,CASRSGQGSDTQYF,TGTGCCAGCAGGTCGGGACAGGGATCAGATACGCAGTATTTT
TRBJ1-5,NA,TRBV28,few,CASRASWGDQPQHF,TGTGCCAGCAGGGCCTCTTGGGGCGATCAGCCCCAGCATTTT
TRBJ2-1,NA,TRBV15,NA,CATSPPSPLYNEQFF,TGTGCCACCAGCCCGCCGTCACCCCTATACAATGAGCAGTTCTTC
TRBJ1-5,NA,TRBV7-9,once,CASSLGPTNQPQHF,TGTGCCAGCAGCTTAGGGCCTACCAATCAGCCCCAGCATTTT
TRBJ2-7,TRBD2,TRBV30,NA,CAWCSGRPPYEQYF,TGTGCCTGGTGTAGCGGGAGGCCCCCCTACGAGCAGTACTTC
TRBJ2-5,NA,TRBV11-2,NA,CASMDFQETQYF,TGTGCCAGCATGGACTTTCAAGAGACCCAGTACTTC
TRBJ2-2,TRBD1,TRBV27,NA,CASKLTGFEELFF,TGTGCCAGCAAGCTGACAGGGTTTGAGGAGCTGTTTTTT
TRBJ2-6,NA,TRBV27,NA,CASSSGSPGANVLTF,TGTGCCAGCAGTTCAGGGAGTCCTGGGGCCAACGTCCTGACTTTC
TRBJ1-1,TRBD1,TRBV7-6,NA,CASSPGTGSLEAFF,TGTGCCAGCAGCCCCGGGACAGGGAGCCTTGAAGCTTTCTTT
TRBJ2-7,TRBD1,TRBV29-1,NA,CSVGQGSEQYF,TGCAGCGTAGGACAGGGCAGCGAGCAGTACTTC
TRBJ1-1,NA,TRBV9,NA,CASSGGQEGDTEAFF,TGTGCCAGCAGCGGCGGGCAGGAAGGGGACACTGAAGCTTTCTTT
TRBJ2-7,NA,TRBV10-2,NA,CASSETSGRYEQYF,TGCGCCAGCAGTGAGACCAGCGGGCGCTACGAGCAGTACTTC
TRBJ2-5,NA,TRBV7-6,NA,CASSIDTQETQYF,TGTGCCAGCAGCATCGACACTCAAGAGACCCAGTACTTC
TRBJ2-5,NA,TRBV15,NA,CATSSQQYQETQYF,TGTGCCACCAGCAGCCAACAGTACCAAGAGACCCAGTACTTC
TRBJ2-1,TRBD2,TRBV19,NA,CASSRGLAGHNEQFF,TGTGCCAGTAGTAGAGGACTAGCGGGGCACAATGAGCAGTTCTTC
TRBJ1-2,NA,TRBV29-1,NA,CSVEDPLGAYGYTF,TGCAGCGTTGAAGACCCTTTAGGTGCCTATGGCTACACCTTC